This T cell receptor (beta chain) is drawn from a study of beta chain features in type 1 diabetes. Expressed TCRB transcripts were sequenced after all isolated RNA was converted to cDNA. Assay: immunoSEQ multiplex PCR; the TCRdb copy retains only in-frame clones and omits some. There are approximately 170,000 clones in the sample; roughly 9.1% occur only once, and 2% to 2.5% lies in the top ten. Whole-study results and caveats: There was no resolution here of whether HLA type influences TCRB rearrangement.

V lost 2 bases, J lost 3 bases, and 14 bases lay in between. CDR3 length: 14 residues. Germline CDR1 reads SQVTM; CDR2 reads ANQGSEA. The table lists this clone with a few counts. Its antigen remains unidentified. Specimen: central memory CD4+ T cells from blood. This chain joins TRBV29-1 and TRBJ2-7; maybe TRBD2 (5 bases). The TCR comes from a woman between 18 and 30 years old in good health. The CDR3 region is CSVERAGGGYEQYF. The CDR3, as DNA: TGCAGCGTTGAACGGGCAGGTGGAGGCTACGAGCAGTACTTC.